This paragraph covers one T cell receptor beta chain sequence. This specimen comes from a study of cytomegalovirus exposure and HLA in healthy donors. The germline V gene has CDR1 SEHNR and CDR2 FQNEAQ (reference sequence). V lost 5 bases to trimming and J lost 3 bases, with 14 bases between them. This CDR3 has 15 amino acids. Both 60 Vbeta primers and 13 Jbeta primers went into the PCR. Some clones are missing from TCRdb's copy, which holds only in-frame ones; the method was immunoSEQ multiplex PCR. This sample has about 180,000 clones, with 70% to 75% found just once. This receptor was obtained from a male donor in good health and CMV-seronegative. The V call is TRBV7-9, the J call TRBJ2-1, with D possibly TRBD1 on 7 matching bases. Sequencing was performed on PBMCs. The CDR3 is CASSRGGGGYNEQFF. In DNA form, the CDR3 reads TGTGCCAGCAGCAGAGGAGGGGGCGGCTACAATGAGCAGTTCTTC.